This T cell receptor beta chain was profiled in a study of cytomegalovirus exposure and HLA in healthy donors. Across the study: As an earlier analysis found, about 179 million T cells yielded 90 million to 140 million unique TCR beta sequences.

Trimming stripped 6 bases from V and 5 bases from J, with 14 bases between. This CDR3 contains 14 residues. Germline lookup yields CDR1 MNHEY and CDR2 SVGAGI. The PCR ran on 60 Vbeta and 13 Jbeta primers. Method: immunoSEQ multiplex PCR; TCRdb's copy keeps in-frame clones and lacks some. This sample has some 92,000 clones, with about 81% found just once. This sequence was found in a man between 18 and 35 years old in good health and CMV-seropositive. V gene TRBV6-5 combines with J gene TRBJ1-5; D ambiguous. The sequenced sample was PBMCs. CDR3 DNA: TGTGCCAGCAGAATCGGGGTTTGGGATCAGCCCCAGCATTTT. Its translation: CASRIGVWDQPQHF.